This T cell receptor beta chain came from a study of T cell responses to AZD1222 COVID-19 vaccine. V lost 2 bases to trimming and J lost 2 bases, with 9 bases between them. Looked up from germline, CDR1 is LGHDT and CDR2 is YNNKEL (reference sequence). This CDR3 comprises 14 residues. Some clones are missing from TCRdb's copy, which holds only in-frame ones; the method was immunoSEQ multiplex PCR. The sample has tens of thousands of clones; 85% are singletons. The sample in question was peripheral blood, obtained on day 0 of AZD1222 vaccination. The rearrangement joins TRBV3-1 (or the pseudogene TRBV3-2) to TRBJ1-1, with unresolved D. This receptor was identified in an adult in good health. In nucleotides, the CDR3 is TGTGCCAGCAGCCAACTAGGTGGTAACACTGAAGCTTTCTTT. This codes for CASSQLGGNTEAFF.